The clone carrying this T cell receptor (beta chain) was detected once. The data were obtained in a study of Graves' ophthalmopathy and Graves' hyperthyroidism. Researchers turned away patients with other autoimmune diseases, uncontrolled infections, pregnancy or lactation. From RNA, the CDR3 regions of TCR beta chains were amplified and sequenced. First-round RT-PCR relied on HTBI primers, and a second-round multiplex PCR came next. TCRdb reprocessed the multiplex PCR reads with MiXCR, giving one entry per CDR3 protein. The sample shows more than 1,000,000 distinct CDR3 sequences, about 36% of them seen only once. V dropped 10 bases and J dropped 0 bases, with 13 bases sitting between them. Germline-derived CDR1 and CDR2 are SEHNR and FQNEAQ (reference sequence). The CDR3 extends over 13 amino acids.

This sequence was found in an adult man with Graves' hyperthyroidism. The sample consisted of peripheral blood or thyroid tissue (not recorded which). J is TRBJ2-7 and V is TRBV7-9; unclear D gene. CDR3 loop: CAMQTLSSYEQYF. In DNA form, the CDR3 reads TGTGCCATGCAGACACTAAGCTCCTACGAGCAGTACTTC.